Below, one T cell receptor (beta chain) is given with its context. Its cognate antigen is unknown. The data were obtained in a study of cytomegalovirus exposure and HLA in healthy donors. Notes on the study in general: It was likely that a cluster of highly shared sequence variants was a sequencing artifact. Sequences of the TCR beta chain were said to predict the HLA-A and HLA-B alleles of most subjects accurately.

It was with 60 Vbeta and 13 Jbeta primers that the PCR ran. Clones were read by immunoSEQ multiplex PCR, and TCRdb kept only the in-frame ones, dropping some. The sample has fewer than 200,000 clones; roughly 87% are singletons. This CDR3 comprises 15 residues. CDR1 and CDR2 from the germline V gene are MNHNY and SVGAGI (reference sequence). Between the trimmed V and J ends, which lost 7 bases and 2 bases, there was a span of 18 bases. The source of this sequence is a girl in the first two years of life in good health and CMV-seronegative. Sequencing used PBMCs. This chain joins TRBV6-6 and TRBJ2-7; weak D call: TRBD1 (5 bases). The CDR3 region is CASTITQGPPYEQYF. In DNA, the CDR3 is TGTGCCAGCACTATCACCCAGGGCCCCCCCTACGAGCAGTACTTC.